This TCR beta chain appears in the sequencing data of a study of blood T cell repertoires in COVID-19 (dated by TCRdb to about 2020). Background on the whole study: Samples covering the acute and convalescent phases of COVID-19 were provided by collaborators in the United States, Italy and Spain. The prospective study material was composed of cDNA or gDNA derived from T cells, B-cell-depleted T cells, or PBMCs. Deeply sampled blood TCRbeta repertoires from subjects exposed to, actively infected with, or recovered from COVID-19 were included in the dataset. The repertoires were made available in a free public database intended to serve as a resource for research on the immune response to SARS-CoV-2. The samples were drawn from two sources: the first 160 participants of the ongoing ImmuneRACE study, and fewer than 1,500 subjects contributed by 6 global collaborators. Sample metadata almost always included a de-identified subject ID, COVID-19 status, age in years and sex. Where available, HLA class I and class II types were obtained from metadata supplied by the sample provider rather than from assay-based typing. The paper's findings and limits, for the study overall: The amount of clinical and demographic metadata varied by source and participant and was provided uncurated.

The collaborating institutions used their own protocols to collect whole blood in K2EDTA tubes. For TCRbeta analysis, collaborators shipped samples as frozen whole blood, isolated PBMCs, or DNA extracted from either of those sample types. V gives up 5 bases and J gives up 2 bases, and the segment between their germline ends measures 9 bases. The CDR3 covers 13 residues, taking in both the cysteine and the phenylalanine. The entry retains the CDR3 DNA only, 39 bases that are in frame from base 1. From the germline V gene, CDR1 is SGHAT and CDR2 is FQNNGV. Worth noting for this clone: There is no known antigen for this receptor. The sample holds no much larger clone one base away, and base qualities are not on file.

TCRbeta CDR3 regions were amplified from genomic DNA using the immunoSEQ Assay, a bias-controlled multiplex PCR. As for the authors' bioinformatics: Within the assay, amplification of reference gene primers was used to estimate how many nucleated cells each sample contained. To quantify the absolute abundance of each unique TCRbeta CDR3 rearrangement, sequence reads were collapsed and filtered. For each sample, productive Simpson clonality was calculated as the square root of Simpson's diversity index over productive rearrangements. This immuneACCESS table, as held by TCRdb, lists in-frame sequences with V and J called but not all clones. Of the missing ones, under half trace to an unresolved V gene in checked studies; the others have no known cause. V and J calls and clone size follow that table, whereas D and trimming were derived from the DNA. The sample contains more than 20,000 clones, about nine tenths of them found a single time. The leading ten clones occupy about 5% of the sample.

This receptor was identified in a man in his fifties or sixties with active COVID-19. Sequencing was performed on peripheral blood. The chain employs TRBV11-2 and TRBJ1-1, with the D gene not confidently named. CDR3 reads: CASSTRLNTEAFF. The DNA sequence is as follows: TGTGCCAGCAGCACCAGACTTAACACTGAAGCTTTCTTT.